The clone carrying this TCR beta chain was found once. Produced via immunoSEQ multiplex PCR; TCRdb's table is partial and in-frame only. The sample shows more than 50,000 clones, about 90% of them seen only once. The data are from a study of T cell changes during pregnancy in multiple sclerosis. Trimming removed 1 base from V and 0 bases from J, with 12 bases in between. Germline CDR1 is LGHNA and CDR2 is YSLEER. This CDR3 has 17 amino acids. The clonotype comes from a female donor in good health, enrolled as a control in a pregnancy study. The chain combines TRBV4-3 with TRBJ1-4, with a weak D call TRBD1 (5 bases). The sample was CD4+ T cells from peripheral blood mononuclear cells, taken after pregnancy. DNA of the CDR3: TGCGCCAGCAGCCAAGTATCAGGGCGAGCAACTAATGAAAAACTGTTTTTT. It codes for CASSQVSGRATNEKLFF.